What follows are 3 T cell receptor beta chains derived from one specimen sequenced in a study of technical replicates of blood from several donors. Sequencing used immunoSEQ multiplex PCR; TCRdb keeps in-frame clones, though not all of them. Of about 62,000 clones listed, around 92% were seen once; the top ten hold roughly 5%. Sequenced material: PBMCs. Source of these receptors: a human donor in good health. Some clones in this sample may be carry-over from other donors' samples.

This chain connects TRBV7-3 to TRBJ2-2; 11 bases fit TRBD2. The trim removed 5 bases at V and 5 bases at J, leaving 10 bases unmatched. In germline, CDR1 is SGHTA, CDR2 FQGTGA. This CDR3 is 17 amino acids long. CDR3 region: CASSRTLAGGSTGELFF. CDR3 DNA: TGTGCCAGCAGCCGAACGCTAGCGGGAGGTTCGACCGGGGAGCTGTTTTTT.

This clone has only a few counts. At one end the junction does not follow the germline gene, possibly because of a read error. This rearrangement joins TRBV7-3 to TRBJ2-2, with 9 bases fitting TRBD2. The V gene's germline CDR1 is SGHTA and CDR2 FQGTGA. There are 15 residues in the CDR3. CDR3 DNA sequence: TGTGCCAGCGGAAAAGGACTAGCGAAAACCGGGGAGCTGTTTTTT. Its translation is CASGKGLAKTGELFF.

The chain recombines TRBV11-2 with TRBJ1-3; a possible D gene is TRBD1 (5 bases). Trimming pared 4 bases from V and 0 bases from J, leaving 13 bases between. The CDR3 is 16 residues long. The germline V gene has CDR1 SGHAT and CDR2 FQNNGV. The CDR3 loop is CASSSRDSSSGNTIYF. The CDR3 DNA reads TGTGCCAGCAGCTCCCGGGACTCGAGCTCTGGAAACACCATATATTTT. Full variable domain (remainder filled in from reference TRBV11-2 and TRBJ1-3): EAGVAQSPRYKIIEKRQSVAFWCNPISGHATLYWYQQILGQGPKLLIQFQNNGVVDDSQLPKDRFSAERLKGVDSTLKIQPAKLEDSAVYLCASSSRDSSSGNTIYFGEGSWLTVV.